The TCR beta chain described here comes from a study of prognosis after radiotherapy for stage I lung cancer. At the level of the study: From early 2018 through early 2019, patients with stage I non-small cell lung cancer were enrolled. Study-wide points: In patients with versus without metastases, TRBV and TRBJ gene usage reportedly differed.

As regards this clonotype: Its cognate antigen is unknown.

The CDR3 is 14 residues long. In germline, CDR1 is SGHTS, CDR2 YDEGEE. Trimming pared 4 bases from V and 4 bases from J, leaving 14 bases between. From genomic DNA, TCR beta CDR3 was amplified by two-round multiplex PCR. First-round PCR employed TRBV- and TRBJ-specific primers for each gene. TCRdb redid the calling of the multiplex PCR reads with MiXCR, one entry per CDR3 protein. This sample yields fewer than 40,000 distinct CDR3 sequences, of which nearly 35% are seen a single time; 16% belongs to the top ten. This chain joins TRBV5-8 and TRBJ2-5; tentatively, D is TRBD2 (6 bases). The TCR sequence derives from a donor aged 50 or older with non-small cell lung cancer. The material sequenced was PBMCs, taken before or after stereotactic body radiation therapy (not recorded which). This CDR3 is CASSTEGRSETQYF. DNA of the CDR3: TGTGCCAGCAGCACGGAGGGGAGGTCAGAGACCCAGTACTTC.